A selection of T cell receptor beta chains follows, all from one sample in a study of PD-L1 blockade in urothelial cancer. The assay was immunoSEQ multiplex PCR, and TCRdb's table has in-frame clones only and misses some. The top ten hold roughly 2.9% of the sample, which has tens of thousands of clones, around 81% seen once. Source: PBMCs, taken around atezolizumab (anti-PD-L1) treatment. The receptor set was obtained from a man between 65 and 85 years old with urothelial cancer. CDR3s include the opening cysteine and the closing phenylalanine or tryptophan. D genes are given only for firm matches. Some rows mark clone size as missing; the rest say once, few, many or name a class of expanded clone.

clone_size,v_call,j_call,d_call,cdr3_nt,cdr3_aa
.,TRBV14,TRBJ1-1,.,TGTGCCAGCATCCCCGGGGGAGCCGAAGCTTTCTTT,CASIPGGAEAFF
.,TRBV19,TRBJ2-5,TRBD1,TGTGCCAGTAGTATGAGCCCAGGGGGAAGGACCCAGTACTTC,CASSMSPGGRTQYF
.,TRBV5-1,TRBJ2-3,TRBD2,TGCGCCAGCAGCTTGGGAGCGGGAGGGAGTGCAGATACGCAGTATTTT,CASSLGAGGSADTQYF
.,TRBV7-9,TRBJ1-5,TRBD1,TGTGCCAGCAGTCAGGGGGACCAGCCCCAGCATTTT,CASSQGDQPQHF
.,TRBV5-6,TRBJ1-1,.,TGTGCCAGCAGCCTGGGGCATAACACTGAAGCTTTCTTT,CASSLGHNTEAFF
once,TRBV18,TRBJ1-2,.,TGTGCCAGCTCACGGGGGGGTGTAGGATCCTATGGCTACACCTTC,CASSRGGVGSYGYTF
.,TRBV5-1,TRBJ1-1,.,TGCGCCAGCAGCTTGACAGAGTACACTGAAGCTTTCTTT,CASSLTEYTEAFF
.,TRBV2,TRBJ1-3,.,TGTGCCAGCAGAGGGGACACCGCTAGGTATACAAGCTCTGGAAACACCATATATTTT,CASRGDTARYTSSGNTIYF
.,TRBV19,TRBJ2-1,TRBD2,TGTGCCAGTAGTCCCGGGACTAGCCCGAATGAGCAGTTCTTC,CASSPGTSPNEQFF
.,TRBV6-1,TRBJ2-7,TRBD2,TGTGCCAGCAGGGGAGCAGGGAGGGACTCCTACGAGCAGTACTTC,CASRGAGRDSYEQYF
few,TRBV27,TRBJ1-2,.,TGTGCCAGCAGCTGGACAGCTAACTATGGCTACACCTTC,CASSWTANYGYTF
.,TRBV18,TRBJ1-1,TRBD1,TGTGCCAGCTCCCTGGGACAGGCTGAAGCTTTCTTT,CASSLGQAEAFF
.,TRBV28,TRBJ2-7,.,TGTGCCAGCGTGTCTAGTCGGTACGAGCAGTACTTC,CASVSSRYEQYF
.,TRBV10-3,TRBJ2-3,TRBD2,TGTGCCATCACCAGCGGGAGGACTCTCAGCACAGATACGCAGTATTTT,CAITSGRTLSTDTQYF
.,TRBV13,TRBJ1-1,.,TGTGCCAGCAGCACCTACAGGGCCGTAGCTTTCTTT,CASSTYRAVAFF
.,TRBV2,TRBJ1-4,.,TGTGCCAGCAGTGAGAAAGTCGGACAGATGAATGAAAAACTGTTTTTT,CASSEKVGQMNEKLFF
few,TRBV5-1,TRBJ1-1,.,TGCGCCAGCAGCTTGGAGGAGGGCACTGAAGCTTTCTTT,CASSLEEGTEAFF
.,TRBV7-2,TRBJ2-1,TRBD2,TGTGCCAGCAGCTTTTACGGACTAGGATACAATGAGCAGTTCTTC,CASSFYGLGYNEQFF
.,TRBV5-1,TRBJ1-3,.,TGCGCCAGCAGCGGCGACAGCTCTGGAAACACCATATATTTT,CASSGDSSGNTIYF
.,TRBV14,TRBJ1-1,.,TGTGCCAGCAGCCACCACAAGAACACTGAAGCTTTCTTT,CASSHHKNTEAFF
.,TRBV5-4,TRBJ1-2,.,TGTGCCAGCAGCCGACAGAGTCCTAACTATGGCTACACCTTC,CASSRQSPNYGYTF
.,TRBV6-1,TRBJ1-1,TRBD1,TGTGCCAGCACCAGTTTACAGGGGCGCTCGGAAGCTTTCTTT,CASTSLQGRSEAFF
.,TRBV28,TRBJ2-1,TRBD1,TGTGCCAGCAGTTTGAGCAGGGGGCGGAATGAGCAGTTCTTC,CASSLSRGRNEQFF
.,TRBV19,TRBJ2-5,.,TGTGCCAGTAGTATAGACGGCGGGGCGCGGGAGACCCAGTACTTC,CASSIDGGARETQYF